This T cell receptor beta chain is drawn from a study of cytomegalovirus exposure and HLA in healthy donors. Primers: 60 Vbeta forward and 13 Jbeta reverse. The method was immunoSEQ multiplex PCR; TCRdb's version includes in-frame clones alone and lacks a portion of them. The data contain around 130,000 clones, roughly 65% of them singletons. This clone was seen only a few times. The antigen is unknown. The study sampled nominally healthy donors, though unrecorded immune exposures were likely. Study observations and caveats: A link between a missense DCLRE1C variant and TCR beta V- and J-gene trimming emerged from a later analysis. Among the sequence variants, a highly shared cluster was likely an artifact of sequencing. Most subjects' HLA-A and HLA-B alleles were reportedly predicted from TCR beta sequences.

V trimming: 0 bases; J trimming: 5 bases; junction bases outside the gene matches: 5. Per the germline V gene, CDR1 is SGHRS and CDR2 is YFSETQ. This CDR3 has 15 amino acids. The clonotype was recovered from a woman aged 25 to 45 in good health and CMV-seronegative. The gene calls are TRBV5-1 and TRBJ2-3; 8 nucleotides match TRBD2. Material for sequencing was PBMCs. Here the CDR3 reads CASSLGAGEVDTQYF. The CDR3 DNA is TGCGCCAGCAGCTTGGGAGCGGGAGAGGTAGATACGCAGTATTTT.